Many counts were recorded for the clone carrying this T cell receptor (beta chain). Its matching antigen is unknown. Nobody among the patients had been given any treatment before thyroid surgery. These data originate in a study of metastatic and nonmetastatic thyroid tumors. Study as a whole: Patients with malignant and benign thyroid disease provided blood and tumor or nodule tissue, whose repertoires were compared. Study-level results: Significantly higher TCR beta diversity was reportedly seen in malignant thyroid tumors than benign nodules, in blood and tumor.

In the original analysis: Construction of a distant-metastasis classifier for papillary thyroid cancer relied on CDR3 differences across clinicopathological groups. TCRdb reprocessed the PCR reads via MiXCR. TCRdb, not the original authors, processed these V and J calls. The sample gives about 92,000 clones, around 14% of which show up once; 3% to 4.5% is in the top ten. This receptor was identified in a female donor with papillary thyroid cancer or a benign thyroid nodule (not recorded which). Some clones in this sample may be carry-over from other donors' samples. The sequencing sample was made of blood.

CDR3 DNA sequence: TGTGCCAGCAGCTTAGGGGGTGGCGAGCAGTACTTC. This codes for CASSLGGGEQYF. This chain uses TRBV7-9 with TRBJ2-7, with no clear D. The CDR3 extends over 12 amino acids. V was cut by 1 base and J by 6 bases, with 7 bases left in between. Germline CDR1 and CDR2: SEHNR and FQNEAQ (reference sequence).